The 22 T cell receptor beta chains below all came from one sample that was sequenced in a study of shared T cell receptors in the human thymus. Assay used: immunoSEQ multiplex PCR; TCRdb lists only in-frame clones, some missing. The data contain about 380,000 clones, roughly 94% of them singletons. The sequenced sample was thymocytes. The receptor set was obtained from a human donor.

This chain uses TRBV30 with TRBJ2-5, with D perhaps being TRBD1 or TRBD2 (5 bases each). CDR3 size: 15 residues. The V and J ends lost 3 bases and 0 bases respectively, with 14 bases between them. Germline lookup yields CDR1 GTSNPN and CDR2 SVGIG (reference sequence). CDR3 coding DNA: TGTGCCTGGAGGGACCAAGAGGGGTACCAAGAGACCCAGTACTTC. Its protein product is CAWRDQEGYQETQYF.

V usage is TRBV19 and J usage is TRBJ1-1, with D maybe TRBD1 (5 bases). Germline V gene lookup returns CDR1 LNHDA and CDR2 SQIVND (reference sequence). This CDR3 has 15 residues. Trimming cost V 10 bases and J 1 base, with 19 bases left between them. The CDR3 DNA is TGTGCCACCCAGGACACCTACCCGAGGAACACTGAAGCTTTCTTT. This sequence encodes CATQDTYPRNTEAFF.

This clone is a singleton in its sample. The gene calls are TRBV27 and TRBJ2-7, with 7 bases that match TRBD2. The CDR3 consists of 14 residues. CDR1 MNHEY and CDR2 SMNVEV come from the germline V gene (reference sequence). V gave up 6 bases and J gave up 5 bases; unmatched junction bases: 10. The CDR3 spells CASRLFRLANEQYF. The CDR3 nucleotides are TGTGCCAGCAGACTATTTCGACTAGCCAACGAGCAGTACTTC.

The chain joins TRBV6-5 to TRBJ2-7, with D possibly being TRBD1 (5 bases). Trimming pared 4 bases from V and 4 bases from J, leaving 17 bases between. The germline gives CDR1 MNHEY, CDR2 SVGAGI. The CDR3 runs 15 residues. The DNA for the CDR3 is TGTGCCAGCAGTTCCTTGACAGACAAAGGGTACGAGCAGTACTTC. It specifies CASSSLTDKGYEQYF.

The V call is TRBV18, the J call TRBJ2-2; 7 nucleotides align to TRBD2. The germline gives CDR1 KGHSH, CDR2 LQKENI. CDR3 length: 17 residues. J gave up 2 bases and V 0 bases, and 6 bases lay outside the gene matches. The DNA of the CDR3 is TGTGCCAGCTCACCACCGCGGGCTAGCGGTAACACCGGGGAGCTGTTTTTT. Protein product: CASSPPRASGNTGELFF. Supplemented by reference TRBV18 and TRBJ2-2, the full variable domain reads NAGVMQNPRHLVRRRGQEARLRCSPMKGHSHVYWYRQLPEEGLKFMVYLQKENIIDESGMPKERFSAEFPKEGPSILRIQQVVRGDSAAYFCASSPPRASGNTGELFFGEGSRLTVL.

The V call is TRBV7-9, the J call TRBJ2-5; D may be TRBD1 (6 bases). The CDR3 is 15 amino acids. Germline V CDR1 and CDR2: SEHNR, FQNEAQ (reference sequence). V was pared by 1 base and J by 3 bases, with 12 bases between. The CDR3 region has the DNA TGTGCCAGCAGCTTAGTTAGTCGGACAGAAGAGACCCAGTACTTC. It encodes CASSLVSRTEETQYF.

The sample holds one count of this clone. The chain is built from TRBV6-1 and TRBJ1-2; 8 bases align to TRBD1. Trimming removed 1 base from V and 2 bases from J; junction bases left unmatched: 12. CDR3 size: 18 residues. Germline V gene lookup returns CDR1 MNHNS and CDR2 SASEGT. DNA for the CDR3: TGTGCCAGCAGTGAAGATAGTTGGTGGGACAGGATCAACTATGGCTACACCTTC. Translated, it gives CASSEDSWWDRINYGYTF.

The chain uses TRBV28 and TRBJ1-5; possibly TRBD1 for D (5 bases). The germline V and J ends were trimmed by 2 bases and 3 bases, with 11 bases remaining between them. CDR3 size: 15 residues. Germline V gene data show CDR1 as MDHEN and CDR2 as SYDVKM. CDR3 sequence reads: CASSLRGGDNQPQHF. The CDR3 DNA follows: TGTGCCAGCAGTTTAAGGGGTGGGGACAATCAGCCCCAGCATTTT.

This clone showed up just once. The chain uses TRBV7-6 and TRBJ2-5; a weak D match, TRBD1 (5 bases). The CDR3 spans 12 residues. Germline V gene lookup returns CDR1 SGHVS and CDR2 FNYEAQ. V lost 7 bases to trimming and J lost 5 bases, with 11 bases between them. The CDR3 DNA reads as TGTGCCAGCAACGGATACAGGGAGACCCAGTACTTC. This translates into CASNGYRETQYF.

The rearrangement links TRBV28 to TRBJ2-7; D is perhaps TRBD1 or TRBD2 (7 bases each). V lost 5 bases and J lost 4, with 18 bases in between. The CDR3 totals 15 residues. Germline V CDR1 and CDR2: MDHEN, SYDVKM. Written as DNA, the CDR3 is TGTGCCAGCAGTCCGCTCCCCCAGGGGGGGTACGAGCAGTACTTC. This encodes CASSPLPQGGYEQYF.

The CDR3 nucleotides are TGTGCCAGCAGCTTAGGTCGGGCAGCGGGAGGGCCACATGAGCAGTTCTTC. It yields the protein CASSLGRAAGGPHEQFF. The J gene is TRBJ2-1, the V gene TRBV7-6; 10 bases agree with TRBD2. J gave up 8 bases and V 1 base, and 11 bases lay outside the gene matches. The V gene's germline CDR1 is SGHVS and CDR2 FNYEAQ. This CDR3 has 17 amino acids.

The genes are TRBV25-1 and TRBJ1-1; D might be TRBD1 (5 bases). The CDR3 contains 14 residues. The germline V gene encodes CDR1 MGHDK and CDR2 SYGVNS. V lost 4 bases, J lost 7 bases, and 16 bases lay in between. The CDR3 nucleotides are TGTGCCAGCAGTGGACCCGACAGTAGACTTGAAGCTTTCTTT. It is translated as CASSGPDSRLEAFF.

This sequence joins TRBV4-3 and TRBJ1-3; TRBD1 might be the D (5 bases). V lost 0 bases to trimming and J lost 0 bases, with 12 bases between them. This CDR3 comprises 17 residues. The germline V gene has CDR1 LGHNA and CDR2 YSLEER. The CDR3 loop is CASSQEAGPNSGNTIYF. The CDR3 DNA follows: TGCGCCAGCAGCCAAGAGGCAGGGCCAAACTCTGGAAACACCATATATTTT.

The DNA of the CDR3 is TGTGCCAGCGGCGGAACTAGCGGGAGCTCCTACAATGAGCAGTTCTTC. Encoded protein: CASGGTSGSSYNEQFF. This chain connects TRBV2 to TRBJ2-1; TRBD2 matches at 11 bases. The junction had 6 bases not matched to a gene; V was cut back by 8 bases and J by 0 bases. CDR1 is SNHLY, CDR2 FYNNEI, per germline. This CDR3 is 16 amino acids long.

This clone was seen more than once but under ten times. This chain uses TRBV19 with TRBJ2-7; 7 bases agree with TRBD2. The J segment lost 3 bases and the V segment lost 9 bases, leaving 5 bases of the junction unmatched. CDR3 length equals 12 residues. Germline CDR1 reads LNHDA; CDR2 reads SQIVND (reference sequence). CDR3 bases: TGTGCCAGCTTTGCGGGAGTCTACGAGCAGTACTTC. This codes for CASFAGVYEQYF.

The rearrangement joins TRBV19 to TRBJ1-4; unclear D gene. The CDR3 sequence is 15 residues long. V gave up 0 bases and J gave up 0 bases, with 5 bases separating them. CDR1 and CDR2 (germline): LNHDA, SQIVND (reference sequence). In nucleotides, the CDR3 is TGTGCCAGTAGTATAGAGCTGGCAACTAATGAAAAACTGTTTTTT. Translated, it gives CASSIELATNEKLFF.

This rearrangement joins TRBV29-1 to TRBJ2-1; D possibly matches TRBD1 or TRBD2 (5 bases each). Trimming took off 3 bases at V and 5 bases at J, with 17 bases between the two ends. Germline CDR1 reads SQVTM; CDR2 reads ANQGSEA. CDR3 length equals 15 residues. CDR3 bases: TGCAGCGTTGAGTATGTAGGTTTGGGGGACAATGAGCAGTTCTTC. Translating it yields CSVEYVGLGDNEQFF.

V is TRBV28 and J is TRBJ2-6; 9 nucleotides line up with TRBD1. Trimming removed 4 bases from V and 4 bases from J; junction bases left unmatched: 17. The CDR3 has 20 amino acids. Germline V gene data show CDR1 as MDHEN and CDR2 as SYDVKM. The CDR3 here is CASSSNSPGQGRYGANVLTF. For the CDR3, the DNA is TGTGCCAGCAGTTCAAACTCGCCGGGACAGGGAAGGTACGGGGCCAACGTCCTGACTTTC. The variable domain in full, completed from reference TRBV28 and TRBJ2-6, reads DVKVTQSSRYLVKRTGEKVFLECVQDMDHENMFWYRQDPGLGLRLIYFSYDVKMKEKGDIPEGYSVSREKKERFSLILESASTNQTSMYLCASSSNSPGQGRYGANVLTFGAGSRLTVL.

The J gene is TRBJ1-4, the V gene TRBV7-2, with 8 bases identical to TRBD1. V lost 5 bases to trimming and J lost 7 bases; unmatched junction nucleotides: 6. Germline loops: CDR1 SGHTA, CDR2 FQGNSA. This CDR3 comprises 14 residues. CDR3 sequence reads: CASSPGQGSEKLFF. Here the CDR3 DNA reads TGTGCCAGCAGCCCCGGACAGGGTAGTGAAAAACTGTTTTTT.

V is TRBV2 and J is TRBJ2-5, with TRBD1 as a possible D gene (5 bases). V dropped 6 bases and J dropped 1 base, with 15 bases sitting between them. Germline assignment: CDR1 SNHLY and CDR2 FYNNEI. CDR3 length: 15 residues. CDR3 bases: TGTGCCAGCAGGGACCGACAGCTGCTCCAAGAGACCCAGTACTTC. This sequence encodes CASRDRQLLQETQYF.

The CDR3 nucleotides read TGTGCCAGCAGCCTCCGGGTCTCAAGGCTCGAGCAGTACTTC. Protein: CASSLRVSRLEQYF. The V and J genes are TRBV5-6 and TRBJ2-7, with unresolved D. CDR1 is SGHDT and CDR2 is YYEEEE in the germline V gene. CDR3 length: 14 residues. The V end lost 4 bases, the J end lost 6 bases, and 17 bases lay between the germline ends.

The chain joins TRBV5-1 to TRBJ1-4; D gene uncertain. Between the trimmed V and J ends, which lost 4 bases and 4 bases, there was a span of 11 bases. From germline, CDR1 is SGHRS and CDR2 YFSETQ. This CDR3 comprises 14 residues. The CDR3 DNA sequence: TGCGCCAGCAGCCCGGGAGGGTTTAATGAAAAACTGTTTTTT. Its protein is CASSPGGFNEKLFF.